This T cell receptor beta chain was obtained from a study of neoadjuvant nivolumab and ipilimumab in lung cancer. Study details: The combination arm added day-1 ipilimumab 1 mg/kg to nivolumab 3 mg/kg on days 1, 15, 29. Study observations and caveats: Blood richness before therapy tracked richness in tumors resected after neoadjuvant therapy. TCR richness and clonality were higher in tumors than adjacent uninvolved lung. Only two of four nivolumab-treated tumors gained richness and clonality by surgery.

The method was immunoSEQ multiplex PCR; TCRdb's version includes in-frame clones alone and lacks a portion of them. The sample has over 25,000 clones; 92% are singletons. Regarding this clone: Its antigen is not known.

Germline values: CDR1 SGHRS, CDR2 YFSETQ. The CDR3 consists of 15 residues. V was clipped by 3 bases and J by 0 bases, with 10 bases between them. The chain recombines TRBV5-1 with TRBJ2-1, with D tentatively TRBD1 (6 bases). This TCR was recovered from an adult with non-small cell lung cancer. Sample: peripheral blood, taken after neoadjuvant nivolumab, alone or with ipilimumab, at or shortly before surgery. CDR3 DNA: TGCGCCAGCAGCTCCGGGACAAGCTCCTACAATGAGCAGTTCTTC. Translated, it gives CASSSGTSSYNEQFF.